The 10 T cell receptor beta chains below were found in one sample sequenced in a study of T cells in Graves' hyperthyroidism and ophthalmopathy. RNA transcripts were the template for amplifying TCR beta CDR3 regions. First-round RT-PCR of the TCR CDR3 relied on the HTBI primer set. One entry per CDR3 protein results from TCRdb running MiXCR on the multiplex PCR reads. The sample carries 750,000 to 950,000 distinct CDR3 sequences, roughly 40% recorded once. Sequenced sample: blood. The receptor source for this set is a man between 18 and 35 years old with Graves' hyperthyroidism.

This chain links TRBV20-1 with TRBJ1-1; 7 positions match TRBD1. Germline values: CDR1 DFQATT, CDR2 SNEGSKA (reference sequence). V lost 0 bases, J lost 2 bases, and 15 bases stayed unmatched. The CDR3 has 18 residues. As DNA, the CDR3 is TGCAGTGCTAGAGATATATTGGCCCTCAGGGACAGCAACACTGAAGCTTTCTTT. This encodes CSARDILALRDSNTEAFF.

The V call is TRBV20-1, the J call TRBJ1-6, with D possibly matching TRBD1 (5 bases). The V end lost 0 bases, the J end lost 3 bases, and 18 bases lay between the germline ends. This CDR3 region has 18 residues. In germline, CDR1 is DFQATT, CDR2 SNEGSKA (reference sequence). The CDR3 sequence: CSARDPAGRDYYNSPLHF. CDR3 nucleotides: TGCAGTGCTAGAGATCCGGCGGGGCGGGATTACTATAATTCACCCCTCCACTTT.

The V and J genes are TRBV11-3 and TRBJ2-2, with unresolved D. Germline V gene data show CDR1 as SGHNT and CDR2 as YENEEA. The CDR3 covers 14 residues. V was cut by 9 bases and J by 8 bases, with 19 bases left in between. The CDR3 here is CASQLEQFSGELFF. The CDR3 nucleotides are TGTGCCAGTCAGCTTGAACAGTTCTCTGGGGAGCTGTTTTTT. Together with reference TRBV11-3 and TRBJ2-2, the CDR3 gives the full variable domain: EAGVVQSPRYKIIEKKQPVAFWCNPISGHNTLYWYLQNLGQGPELLIRYENEEAVDDSQLPKDRFSAERLKGVDSTLKIQPAELGDSAVYLCASQLEQFSGELFFGEGSRLTVL.

A note on this clonotype: At one of its ends the junction is not consistent with the germline gene, which may arise from a read error. The rearrangement joins TRBV12-3 or TRBV12-4 to TRBJ2-7; D is perhaps TRBD2 (6 bases). The CDR3 extends over 13 amino acids. The CDR3 protein is CASRPGDHYVQYF. The DNA for the CDR3 is TGTGCCAGCAGACCGGGAGACCACTACGTGCAGTACTTC.

This clonotype occurred a few times. The V gene is TRBV20-1, the J gene TRBJ1-3; 8 nucleotides match TRBD1. The CDR3 runs 15 residues. Germline-derived CDR1 and CDR2 are DFQATT and SNEGSKA (reference sequence). V lost 3 bases, J lost 2 bases, and 6 bases stayed unmatched. The DNA of the CDR3 is TGCAGTGCTAGTTTTGGACAGGGAGCTGGAAACACCATATATTTT. Protein sequence: CSASFGQGAGNTIYF.

The J gene is TRBJ1-1, the V gene TRBV20-1; D is uncertain. CDR1 is DFQATT, CDR2 SNEGSKA, per germline (reference sequence). This CDR3 spans 13 amino acids. The V end lost 5 bases, the J end lost 1 base, and 11 bases lay between the germline ends. CDR3 region: CSASSISNTEAFF. The CDR3, as DNA: TGCAGTGCTTCCAGCATATCGAACACTGAAGCTTTCTTT.

V usage is TRBV29-1 and J usage is TRBJ1-5, with 10 bases fitting TRBD1. Germline V gene data show CDR1 as SQVTM and CDR2 as ANQGSEA. CDR3 size: 13 residues. V gave up 7 bases and J gave up 6 bases; unmatched junction bases: 6. The CDR3 nucleotides read TGCAGCGCCCGGGACAGGGGTGGTCAGCCCCAGCATTTT. Translated: CSARDRGGQPQHF.

This clonotype was counted at least ten times. The V and J genes are TRBV12-3 or TRBV12-4 and TRBJ1-5; D gene uncertain. V was trimmed by 5 bases and J by 13 bases, leaving 12 bases between them. This CDR3 comprises 11 residues. In DNA form, the CDR3 reads TGTGCCAGCAGTCGAGAGACATTACAGCATTTT. Protein product: CASSRETLQHF.

This rearrangement joins TRBV2 to TRBJ1-1; maybe TRBD1 (5 bases). The V and J ends lost 6 bases and 3 bases respectively, with 14 bases between them. CDR1 and CDR2 (germline): SNHLY, FYNNEI. The CDR3 covers 14 residues. The DNA of the CDR3 is TGTGCCAGCAGGAGGGGCGTAGTGGACACTGAAGCTTTCTTT. It encodes CASRRGVVDTEAFF.

CDR3: CASTLQGREQYF. CDR3 DNA sequence: TGTGCCAGCACTCTACAGGGTCGTGAGCAGTACTTC. The chain links TRBV12-3 or TRBV12-4 to TRBJ2-7; D is possibly TRBD1 (6 bases). The CDR3 contains 12 residues. V lost 7 bases to trimming and J lost 7 bases, with 14 bases between them.